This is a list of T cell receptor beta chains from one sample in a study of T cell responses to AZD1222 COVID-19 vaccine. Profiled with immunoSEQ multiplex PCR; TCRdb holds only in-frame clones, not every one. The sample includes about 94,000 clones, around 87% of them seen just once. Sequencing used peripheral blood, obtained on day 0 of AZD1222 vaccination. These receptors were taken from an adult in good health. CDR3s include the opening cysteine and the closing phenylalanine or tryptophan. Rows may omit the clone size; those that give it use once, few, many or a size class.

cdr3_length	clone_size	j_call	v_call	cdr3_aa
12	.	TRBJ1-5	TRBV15	CATREGDQPQHF
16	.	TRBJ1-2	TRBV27	CASSTDLLQGAGGYTF
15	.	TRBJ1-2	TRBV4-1	CASSKRGAGGRGYTF
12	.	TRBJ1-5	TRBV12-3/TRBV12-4	CASSSRGQPQHF
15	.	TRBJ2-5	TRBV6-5	CASSYSVGTQETQYF
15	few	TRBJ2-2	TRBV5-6	CASSPDRRYTGELFF
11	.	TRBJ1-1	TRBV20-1	CSAARVGEAFF
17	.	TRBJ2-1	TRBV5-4	CASSFYRGQGSSNEQFF
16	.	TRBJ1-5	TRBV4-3	CASSQFAGTPRGPQHF
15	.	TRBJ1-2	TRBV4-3	CASRDRDRGHYGYTF
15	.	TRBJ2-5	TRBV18	CASSPPSSPPETQYF
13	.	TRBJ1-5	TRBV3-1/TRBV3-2	CASSPGPGQPQHF
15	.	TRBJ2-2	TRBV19	CASKVSDSNTGELFF
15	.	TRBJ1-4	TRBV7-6	CASSSGGGLNEKLFF
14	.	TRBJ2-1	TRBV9	CASSVGRGYNEQFF
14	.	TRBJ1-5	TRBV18	CASSPRTGSQPQHF
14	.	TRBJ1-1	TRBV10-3	CAIKGQGEASEAFF
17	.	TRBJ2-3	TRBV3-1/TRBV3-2	CASSQVAGGLFPDTQYF
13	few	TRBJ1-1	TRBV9	CASSVGKGSEAFF
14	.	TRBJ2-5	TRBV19	CASSIGGRGETQYF
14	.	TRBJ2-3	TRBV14	CASSQAVNADTQYF
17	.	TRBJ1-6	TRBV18	CASSPAAWGLSNSPLHF
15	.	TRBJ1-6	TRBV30	CAWSPSNSYNSPLHF
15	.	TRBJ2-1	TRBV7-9	CASTTTGGGNNEQFF
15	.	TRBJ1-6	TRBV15	CATSRAAPLGSPLHF
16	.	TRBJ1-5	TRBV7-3	CASSSPRRGGNQPQHF
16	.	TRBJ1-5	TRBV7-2	CASSHSTGRTNQPQHF
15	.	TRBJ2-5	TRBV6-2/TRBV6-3	CASSKGGWLEETQYF
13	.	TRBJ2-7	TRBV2	CASSRDRGGEQYF
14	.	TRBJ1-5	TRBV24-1	CATSHRDSNQPQHF
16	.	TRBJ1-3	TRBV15	CATTRTLLEFGNTIYF
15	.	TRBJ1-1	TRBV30	CAWNPSGTANTEAFF
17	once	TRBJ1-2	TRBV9	CASSLNWDTPAAYGYTF
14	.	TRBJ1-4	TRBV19	CASSPTQVPRELFF
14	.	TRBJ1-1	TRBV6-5	CASSYTSRGTEAFF
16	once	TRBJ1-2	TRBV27	CASSLWGTGLAPGYTF
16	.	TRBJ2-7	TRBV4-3	CASSQGAGGAGYEQYF
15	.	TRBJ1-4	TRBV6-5	CASSYSNPRREKLFF
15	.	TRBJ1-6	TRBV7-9	CASSLAPGTNSPLHF
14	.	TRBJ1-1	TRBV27	CASRDRRVSTEAFF
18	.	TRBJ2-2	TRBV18	CASSPVSSGFANTGELFF
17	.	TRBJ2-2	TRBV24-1	CATSDLWERDGTGELFF
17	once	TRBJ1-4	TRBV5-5	CASSLSGSRGYEEKLFF
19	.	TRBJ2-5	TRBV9	CASSVAPRGQGSYQETQYF
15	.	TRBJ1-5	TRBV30	CAWARTGGSGQPQHF
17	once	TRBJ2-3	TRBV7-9	CASSLATSGGGADTQYF